The 13 T cell receptor beta chains in this list originate from one sample, sequenced in a study of blood T cell repertoires in COVID-19. Produced via immunoSEQ multiplex PCR; TCRdb's table is partial and in-frame only. This sample has some 240,000 clones, with roughly 80% found just once. Material for sequencing was peripheral blood. The receptor source for this set is an older woman with COVID-19, enrolled during active disease.

V gene TRBV29-1 combines with J gene TRBJ1-1; D may be TRBD1 (5 bases). This CDR3 is built from 11 residues. V lost 5 bases, J lost 4 bases, and 8 bases lay in between. Looked up from germline, CDR1 is SQVTM and CDR2 is ANQGSEA. The CDR3 here is CSVWGGTEAFF. The DNA for the CDR3 is TGCAGCGTTTGGGGGGGCACTGAAGCTTTCTTT.

This clone was recorded once. The CDR3 bases are TGTGCCATCAGTGAGGCTCTCCGCCCTGACAGGGAGGAGGGGGAGACCCAGTACTTC. Its translation: CAISEALRPDREEGETQYF. This chain uses TRBV10-3 with TRBJ2-5; maybe TRBD1 (7 bases). V was cut by 2 bases and J by 5 bases, with 27 bases left in between. Germline V gene lookup returns CDR1 ENHRY and CDR2 SYGVKD. The CDR3 extends over 19 amino acids.

The V and J genes are TRBV5-6 and TRBJ2-2, with 11 bases that match TRBD2. V was pared by 4 bases and J by 6 bases, with 8 bases of the junction left unmatched. This CDR3 region has 16 residues. Germline lookup yields CDR1 SGHDT and CDR2 YYEEEE. The CDR3 here is CASSADIAGGPGELFF. CDR3 coding DNA: TGTGCCAGCAGCGCAGATATAGCGGGAGGGCCCGGGGAGCTGTTTTTT.

This chain links TRBV19 with TRBJ2-2; 7 nucleotides line up with TRBD2. Germline V gene lookup returns CDR1 LNHDA and CDR2 SQIVND (reference sequence). CDR3 length: 15 residues. J was trimmed by 2 bases and V by 3 bases; bases with no gene match: 3. DNA for the CDR3: TGTGCCAGTAGTATTACTAGCGTAAACACCGGGGAGCTGTTTTTT. It encodes CASSITSVNTGELFF.

The V call is TRBV7-9, the J call TRBJ1-5, with D possibly TRBD1 on 5 matching bases. Germline lookup yields CDR1 SEHNR and CDR2 FQNEAQ (reference sequence). This CDR3 is built from 14 residues. The V and J ends lost 8 bases and 4 bases respectively, with 15 bases between them. As DNA, the CDR3 is TGTGCCAGCGGTAGGGCAGGGCTAAATCAGCCCCAGCATTTT. It encodes CASGRAGLNQPQHF. Complete variable domain (other parts from reference TRBV7-9 and TRBJ1-5): DTGVSQNPRHKITKRGQNVTFRCDPISEHNRLYWYRQTLGQGPEFLTYFQNEAQLEKSRLLSDRFSAERPKGSFSTLEIQRTEQGDSAMYLCASGRAGLNQPQHFGDGTRLSIL.

J is TRBJ1-2 and V is TRBV4-3; the match to TRBD1 covers 7 bases. V lost 2 bases to trimming and J lost 2 bases; unmatched junction nucleotides: 5. The CDR3 extends over 15 amino acids. Germline CDR1 is LGHNA and CDR2 is YSLEER. The CDR3 sequence: CASSQFQQGNYGYTF. CDR3 DNA sequence: TGCGCCAGCAGCCAATTTCAACAGGGGAACTATGGCTACACCTTC.

The CDR3 DNA sequence: TGTGCCAGTAGTAGGGGACAGCTGAACACTGAAGCTTTCTTT. Translated: CASSRGQLNTEAFF. The chain couples TRBV19 to TRBJ1-1, with 7 nucleotides matching TRBD1. Germline CDR1 reads LNHDA; CDR2 reads SQIVND (reference sequence). The V and J ends lost 4 bases and 0 bases, in that order; junction bases with no gene match: 2. The CDR3 sequence is 14 residues long.

The chain recombines TRBV27 with TRBJ2-1; 10 bases fit TRBD2. V lost 0 bases and J lost 8; bases outside the gene matches: 7. Looked up from germline, CDR1 is MNHEY and CDR2 is SMNVEV (reference sequence). This CDR3 has 16 amino acids. The DNA for the CDR3 is TGTGCCAGCAGTTTATCAAGGCTAGCGGGAGTCGATGAGCAGTTCTTC. Its protein product is CASSLSRLAGVDEQFF.

This chain joins TRBV27 and TRBJ1-3; TRBD1 might be the D (5 bases). The CDR3 contains 13 residues. V was pared by 3 bases and J by 4 bases, with 7 bases between. The V gene's germline CDR1 is MNHEY and CDR2 SMNVEV (reference sequence). The CDR3 DNA sequence: TGTGCCAGCAGTTTCCGGGGGGGAAACACCATATATTTT. Protein product: CASSFRGGNTIYF.

This chain connects TRBV25-1 to TRBJ1-3; TRBD1 is a possible D gene (5 bases). CDR1 MGHDK and CDR2 SYGVNS come from the germline V gene. V lost 6 bases and J lost 6, with 9 bases in between. CDR3 length: 12 residues. The chain's CDR3 is CASSPRVNTIYF. The DNA for the CDR3 is TGTGCCAGCAGCCCCAGGGTAAACACCATATATTTT. Combining the CDR3 with reference TRBV25-1 and TRBJ1-3 gives the whole variable domain EADIYQTPRYLVIGTGKKITLECSQTMGHDKMYWYQQDPGMELHLIHYSYGVNSTEKGDLSSESTVSRIRTEHFPLTLESARPSHTSQYLCASSPRVNTIYFGEGSWLTVV.

This clone was seen a few times. V usage is TRBV9 and J usage is TRBJ2-3; TRBD2 aligns across 11 bases. Germline lookup yields CDR1 SGDLS and CDR2 YYNGEE. The CDR3 totals 16 residues. Trimming took 3 bases from V and 5 from J; bases not matched to a gene: 8. The CDR3, as DNA: TGTGCCAGCAGCGCTTTAGCGGGAGGGCCGGGAGATACGCAGTATTTT. Its translation: CASSALAGGPGDTQYF.

Turning to this clone: Germline and junction disagree at one end, which may indicate a read error. The gene calls are TRBV18 and TRBJ1-1; TRBD1 aligns across 9 bases. Per germline, CDR1 KGHSH and CDR2 LQKENI. The CDR3 is 13 amino acids. CDR3 sequence: CASSRTGDAEAFF. In nucleotides, the CDR3 is TGTGCCAGTTCACGGACAGGGGATGCTGAAGCTTTCTTT. Full variable domain (rest looked up from reference TRBV18 and TRBJ1-1): NAGVMQNPRHLVRRRGQEARLRCSPMKGHSHVYWYRQLPEEGLKFMVYLQKENIIDESGMPKERFSAEFPKEGPSILRIQQVVRGDSAAYFCASSRTGDAEAFFGQGTRLTVV.

V usage is TRBV2 and J usage is TRBJ2-7; 10 bases agree with TRBD2. V trimming: 4 bases; J trimming: 4 bases; junction bases outside the gene matches: 10. This CDR3 is 16 amino acids long. Germline-derived CDR1 and CDR2 are SNHLY and FYNNEI. DNA of the CDR3: TGTGCCAGCAGTGGAGCGGGGGGGCGCGGAGGTTACGAGCAGTACTTC. This gives the protein CASSGAGGRGGYEQYF.